The clone carrying this TCR beta chain showed up many times. Antigen unknown. The CDR3 runs 15 residues. V was trimmed by 4 bases and J by 3 bases, leaving 15 bases between them. The germline V gene encodes CDR1 SGHVS and CDR2 FQNEAQ. The source of the sample is a study of T cells in Graves' hyperthyroidism and ophthalmopathy. RNA transcripts provided the source from which TCR beta CDR3 regions were amplified. The HTBI primer set was used in a first-round RT-PCR of the TCR CDR3. TCRdb reprocessed the multiplex PCR reads via MiXCR and lists one record per CDR3 protein. The sample includes 600,000 to 700,000 distinct CDR3 sequences, nearly 45% of them seen just once. Study-wide results and limits: Ophthalmopathy was separated from stable hyperthyroidism by a 13 V-J model.

The sample consisted of peripheral blood or thyroid tissue (not recorded which). The chain carries TRBV7-8 and TRBJ1-1; a possible D gene is TRBD1 (6 bases). The receptor's source is an adult man with Graves' disease, either hyperthyroidism or ophthalmopathy (not recorded which). CDR3 nucleotide sequence: TGTGCCAGCAGCTCCCCCCTCGACAGGCACACTGAAGCTTTCTTT. It encodes CASSSPLDRHTEAFF.